Each of the 29 T cell receptor beta chains below was sequenced from the same sample in a study of high-grade serous ovarian cancer treatment subgroups. Tumor tissue was taken before any definitive surgery or chemotherapy was given. TCRdb keeps only in-frame clones here, not all; method: immunoSEQ multiplex PCR. The sample has fewer than 9,000 clones, 60% to 85% seen once. The sample comprised tumor tissue. These receptors were taken from a human donor with high-grade serous ovarian cancer.

The chain is built from TRBV30 and TRBJ2-7; D not resolved. The CDR3 runs to 12 residues. Germline V gives CDR1 GTSNPN, CDR2 SVGIG (reference sequence). V was clipped by 0 bases and J by 8 bases, with 11 bases between them. The CDR3 is CAWSVTTEKQYF. The CDR3 DNA reads as TGTGCCTGGAGTGTAACTACAGAAAAGCAGTACTTC.

The chain links TRBV5-1 to TRBJ2-7; D is possibly TRBD1 (6 bases). V was trimmed by 2 bases and J by 2 bases, leaving 14 bases between them. The CDR3 consists of 15 residues. Germline V gives CDR1 SGHRS, CDR2 YFSETQ. The CDR3 region is CASSLQGEGPYEQYF. The CDR3 nucleotides are TGCGCCAGCAGCTTACAGGGCGAAGGGCCCTACGAGCAGTACTTC. The full variable domain, completed using reference TRBV5-1 and TRBJ2-7, is KAGVTQTPRYLIKTRGQQVTLSCSPISGHRSVSWYQQTPGQGLQFLFEYFSETQRNKGNFPGRFSGRQFSNSRSEMNVSTLELGDSALYLCASSLQGEGPYEQYFGPGTRLTVT.

The rearrangement uses TRBV6-1 and TRBJ2-7, with TRBD1 matching over 8 bases. V was pared by 4 bases and J by 3 bases, with 2 bases of the junction left unmatched. Germline values: CDR1 MNHNS, CDR2 SASEGT. CDR3 length equals 13 residues. This CDR3 is CASSGTGIYEQYF. The CDR3 DNA sequence: TGTGCCAGCAGTGGGACAGGGATCTACGAGCAGTACTTC.

Written as DNA, the CDR3 is TGCAGCGCAGGGACGGAAACATATGGCTACACCTTC. Its translation is CSAGTETYGYTF. This chain connects TRBV29-1 to TRBJ1-2, with D maybe TRBD1 (5 bases). The CDR3 is made up of 12 amino acids. Germline CDR1 SQVTM, CDR2 ANQGSEA. With 7 bases removed from V and 5 bases from J, the gap between germline ends came to 14 bases.

This clone was counted once. The chain carries TRBV4-1 and TRBJ2-3; D remains ambiguous. CDR3 length: 15 amino acids. The V gene's germline CDR1 is MGHRA and CDR2 YSYEKL. V was cut by 1 base and J by 8 bases, with 16 bases left in between. CDR3 DNA: TGCGCCAGCAGCCAAGCCCCCAATTTGGTGGGTACGCAGTATTTT. This translates into CASSQAPNLVGTQYF.

The chain uses TRBV5-6 and TRBJ2-7, with TRBD1 matching over 7 bases. This CDR3 has 14 residues. Germline V gives CDR1 SGHDT, CDR2 YYEEEE. The junction had 8 bases not matched to a gene; V was cut back by 3 bases and J by 5 bases. This CDR3 is CASSSTGQVDEQYF. Written as DNA, the CDR3 is TGTGCCAGCAGCTCCACCGGACAGGTCGACGAGCAGTACTTC.

V gene TRBV13 combines with J gene TRBJ2-5; 7 bases agree with TRBD1. The germline gives CDR1 PRHDT, CDR2 FYEKMQ (reference sequence). The CDR3 runs 17 residues. The V gene end was trimmed by 5 bases and the J gene end by 5 bases; junction bases not matched to a gene: 17. The CDR3 loop is CASSTNRDRYHGETQYF. The CDR3 bases are TGTGCCAGCAGCACTAACCGGGACAGATATCATGGGGAGACCCAGTACTTC. The full variable domain, in which reference TRBV13 and TRBJ2-5 provide the parts outside the CDR3, is AAGVIQSPRHLIKEKRETATLKCYPIPRHDTVYWYQQGPGQDPQFLISFYEKMQSDKGSIPDRFSAQQFSDYHSELNMSSLELGDSALYFCASSTNRDRYHGETQYFGPGTRLLVL.

The J gene is TRBJ2-1, the V gene TRBV6-5, with 10 positions matching TRBD1. V lost 5 bases, J lost 5 bases, and 6 bases stayed unmatched. The CDR3 has 15 residues. In germline, CDR1 is MNHEY, CDR2 SVGAGI. The CDR3 bases are TGTGCCAGCAGTACCCCGGGACAGGGGAACAATGAGCAGTTCTTC. This encodes CASSTPGQGNNEQFF.

The V gene is TRBV10-1, the J gene TRBJ2-2; D unresolved. Per germline, CDR1 WNHNN and CDR2 SYGVQD (reference sequence). The CDR3 has 15 residues. Trimming removed 3 bases at V and 3 bases at J, with 11 bases between. CDR3 bases: TGCGCCAGCAGTGACCCCGTAGGTTACACCGGGGAGCTGTTTTTT. This codes for CASSDPVGYTGELFF.

This sequence joins TRBV6-1 and TRBJ2-1; TRBD1 agrees at 9 bases. J gave up 2 bases and V 6 bases, and 8 bases lay outside the gene matches. The CDR3 runs to 16 residues. The germline CDR1 and CDR2 sequences are MNHNS and SASEGT. The CDR3, as DNA: TGTGCCAGCAGGGAACCGGGACAGGGCCCCTACAATGAGCAGTTCTTC. Translated: CASREPGQGPYNEQFF.

This rearrangement joins TRBV27 to TRBJ1-6, with 7 bases that match TRBD1. The CDR3 runs 14 residues. Per germline, CDR1 MNHEY and CDR2 SMNVEV (reference sequence). V lost 7 bases, J lost 11 bases, and 11 bases stayed unmatched. The chain's CDR3 is CASTPGQRKTPLHF. CDR3 sequence (DNA): TGTGCCAGCACCCCGGGACAGCGGAAGACACCCCTCCACTTT.

The chain has TRBV9 and TRBJ1-2, with TRBD1 identical over 8 bases. Germline lookup yields CDR1 SGDLS and CDR2 YYNGEE. The CDR3 contains 15 residues. V trimming: 0 bases; J trimming: 8 bases; junction bases outside the gene matches: 9. CDR3 region: CASSVGADRGYGYTF. CDR3 sequence (DNA): TGTGCCAGCAGCGTAGGGGCCGACAGGGGATACGGCTACACCTTC.

This chain uses TRBV9 with TRBJ2-7, with TRBD2 identical over 9 bases. The V segment lost 3 bases and the J segment 1 base; nucleotides outside the gene matches: 2. CDR1 is SGDLS, CDR2 YYNGEE, per germline. The CDR3 covers 14 residues. The CDR3 reads CASSAGLASYEQYF. The CDR3 DNA reads TGTGCCAGCAGCGCGGGACTAGCATCCTACGAGCAGTACTTC.

The chain employs TRBV5-1 and TRBJ2-3; 12 bases agree with TRBD2. The V segment lost 2 bases and the J segment 3 bases; nucleotides outside the gene matches: 10. Per germline, CDR1 SGHRS and CDR2 YFSETQ. The CDR3 runs to 18 residues. The CDR3: CASSLSLAGGLITDTQYF. DNA for the CDR3: TGCGCCAGCAGCTTAAGCCTAGCGGGGGGGCTGATAACAGATACGCAGTATTTT. The full variable domain, rest sourced from reference TRBV5-1 and TRBJ2-3, is KAGVTQTPRYLIKTRGQQVTLSCSPISGHRSVSWYQQTPGQGLQFLFEYFSETQRNKGNFPGRFSGRQFSNSRSEMNVSTLELGDSALYLCASSLSLAGGLITDTQYFGPGTRLTVL.

The V gene is TRBV5-1, the J gene TRBJ2-5; D remains ambiguous. The germline V and J ends were trimmed by 4 bases and 5 bases, with 9 bases remaining between them. CDR1 and CDR2 (germline): SGHRS, YFSETQ. This CDR3 comprises 12 residues. This CDR3 is CASSRPGETQYF. The CDR3, as DNA: TGCGCCAGCAGCCGCCCCGGGGAGACCCAGTACTTC.

This CDR3 reads CASSFSSGEQYF. The CDR3 DNA reads as TGTGCCAGCAGCTTTTCTTCGGGGGAGCAGTACTTC. V gene TRBV7-9 combines with J gene TRBJ2-7, with D maybe TRBD2 (5 bases). The germline V and J ends were trimmed by 3 bases and 7 bases, with 10 bases remaining between them. The CDR3 loop spans 12 amino acids. Looked up from germline, CDR1 is SEHNR and CDR2 is FQNEAQ (reference sequence).

This chain joins TRBV6-5 and TRBJ2-3; D call uncertain. CDR3 size: 14 residues. The V end lost 8 bases, the J end lost 0 bases, and 12 bases lay between the germline ends. CDR1 MNHEY and CDR2 SVGAGI come from the germline V gene. CDR3 sequence: CASRRAASTDTQYF. DNA for the CDR3: TGTGCCAGCCGACGGGCGGCTAGCACAGATACGCAGTATTTT.

The V gene is TRBV7-9, the J gene TRBJ2-3, with 13 bases aligning to TRBD2. This CDR3 spans 16 amino acids. With 5 bases clipped from V and 5 bases from J, the junction kept 7 bases outside the gene matches. Germline V CDR1 and CDR2: SEHNR, FQNEAQ (reference sequence). The CDR3 DNA reads TGTGCCAGCAGCCGCAGACTAGCGGGGGGCCGAGATACGCAGTATTTT. Translated: CASSRRLAGGRDTQYF.

V and J are TRBV6-5 and TRBJ1-1; D uncertain. This CDR3 is built from 13 residues. Germline lookup yields CDR1 MNHEY and CDR2 SVGAGI. Trimming pared 0 bases from V and 5 bases from J, leaving 7 bases between. As DNA, the CDR3 is TGTGCCAGCAGTTACTCCCAAGGGACTGAAGCTTTCTTT. The encoded protein is CASSYSQGTEAFF.

V usage is TRBV6-5 and J usage is TRBJ2-7; 9 bases map to TRBD1. Germline loops: CDR1 MNHEY, CDR2 SVGAGI. V shed 4 bases, J shed 6 bases, and the junction held 13 bases outside the gene matches. The CDR3 is 16 residues long. DNA for the CDR3: TGTGCCAGCAGTTCCGATTTCCCGGGACAGGGAGGCGAGCAGTACTTC. Translation gives CASSSDFPGQGGEQYF.

The chain links TRBV4-3 to TRBJ2-7; the D gene is possibly TRBD2 (5 bases). V lost 2 bases to trimming and J lost 3 bases, with 8 bases between them. The CDR3 spans 13 residues. Germline V gene sequence: CDR1 LGHNA, CDR2 YSLEER. The chain's CDR3 is CASSQSSHYEQYF. CDR3 nucleotides: TGCGCCAGCAGCCAATCTAGCCACTACGAGCAGTACTTC.

The J gene is TRBJ2-1, the V gene TRBV11-2; 15 bases are a match to TRBD2. The germline gives CDR1 SGHAT, CDR2 FQNNGV. After removal of 0 bases from V and 0 bases from J, the junction contained 6 bases not matched to a gene. The CDR3 totals 20 residues. CDR3 DNA sequence: TGTGCCAGCAGCTTAGATGGACTAGCGGGGGGGCCGAGCTCCTACAATGAGCAGTTCTTC. Protein: CASSLDGLAGGPSSYNEQFF.

In DNA form, the CDR3 reads TGCAGCGTTCTGGGACAGGGGGAAAGAGAAGCTTTCTTT. Translation: CSVLGQGEREAFF. The rearrangement joins TRBV29-1 to TRBJ1-1; 11 bases match TRBD1. CDR1 and CDR2 (germline): SQVTM, ANQGSEA. The CDR3 covers 13 residues. V dropped 5 bases and J dropped 8; count of bases not matched to a gene: 7.

The chain is built from TRBV7-2 and TRBJ2-2; the match to TRBD1 covers 8 bases. CDR1 is SGHTA and CDR2 is FQGNSA in the germline V gene. V lost 4 bases to trimming and J lost 5 bases; unmatched junction nucleotides: 6. There are 15 residues in the CDR3. CDR3 region: CASSSGQGRTGELFF. In nucleotides, the CDR3 is TGTGCCAGCAGCTCCGGACAGGGAAGAACCGGGGAGCTGTTTTTT.

The chain has TRBV6-5 and TRBJ1-1; D may be TRBD1 (5 bases). This CDR3 has 14 residues. Germline loops: CDR1 MNHEY, CDR2 SVGAGI. The V and J ends lost 1 base and 7 bases respectively, with 13 bases between them. In DNA, the CDR3 is TGTGCCAGCAGTTACTTGCGCGGCGGGGGTGAAGCTTTCTTT. The encoded protein is CASSYLRGGGEAFF.

The V gene is TRBV28, the J gene TRBJ2-2, with TRBD2 identical over 7 bases. Germline trimming cut 5 bases from V and 1 base from J; bases unmatched to any gene: 10. The CDR3 has 17 residues. Germline CDR1 and CDR2: MDHEN and SYDVKM. CDR3 sequence (DNA): TGTGCCAGCAGTCCCTTGGGCGGGGGTAAGAACACCGGGGAGCTGTTTTTT. Translated, it gives CASSPLGGGKNTGELFF.

This clone came up a few times. J is TRBJ2-7 and V is TRBV10-3, with D tentatively TRBD2 (6 bases). The germline V and J ends were trimmed by 5 bases and 6 bases, with 17 bases remaining between them. CDR1 ENHRY and CDR2 SYGVKD come from the germline V gene. The CDR3 contains 14 residues. CDR3 protein: CAISSDGGIGEQYF. As DNA, the CDR3 is TGTGCCATCAGTAGTGACGGGGGAATTGGCGAGCAGTACTTC.

V and J are TRBV10-3 and TRBJ2-1; weak D call: TRBD1 (6 bases). Germline V gene lookup returns CDR1 ENHRY and CDR2 SYGVKD. Between the trimmed V and J ends, which lost 2 bases and 9 bases, there was a span of 17 bases. The CDR3 is 15 residues long. CDR3 residues: CAISEMGSQGGEQFF. CDR3 in DNA: TGTGCCATCAGTGAGATGGGGTCCCAAGGGGGTGAGCAGTTCTTC.

The chain joins TRBV5-6 to TRBJ2-7; TRBD1 matches at 10 bases. The CDR3 is 16 residues long. V shed 2 bases and J 3 bases; nucleotides not matched to a gene: 8. The germline V gene encodes CDR1 SGHDT and CDR2 YYEEEE. The CDR3 bases are TGTGCCAGCAGCTTAGATCGGGACAGGGGATACTACGAGCAGTACTTC. It is translated as CASSLDRDRGYYEQYF.